This T cell receptor (beta chain) was identified during a study of cytomegalovirus exposure and HLA in healthy donors. Study at large: Caucasian-associated ancestry cluster membership applied to approximately 80% of several hundred genotyped donors.

CDR3 length: 15 residues. It was with 60 Vbeta and 13 Jbeta primers that the PCR ran. The data were produced by immunoSEQ multiplex PCR, yet TCRdb's version contains in-frame clones alone and is incomplete. Of some 150,000 clones in the sample, more than 60% were seen once. V and J are TRBV21-1 and TRBJ2-5; TRBD1, the table's D call, lacks a check against the DNA. TRBV21-1 is a pseudogene locus. Sequencing was performed on PBMCs. The receptor's source is a female donor in good health and CMV-seronegative. The CDR3 region is CASTTDRTCQETQYF. DNA for the CDR3: TGTGCCAGCACCACGGACAGGACTTGTCAAGAGACCCAGTACTTC.